One and the same sample provided the 22 T cell receptor beta chains below, sequenced in a study of CD8 T cells in Susac syndrome. After extraction with the RNeasy kit, about 0.5 to 1 ug of the RNA was reverse transcribed using random hexamers. TCRdb independently ran MiXCR on the immunoSEQ multiplex PCR reads; one entry per CDR3 protein. Here the sample spans about 200,000 distinct CDR3 sequences, 85% to 95% being singletons. Material for sequencing was CD4+ T cells from PBMCs. The receptors were gathered from a human donor in good health.

The chain has TRBV29-1 and TRBJ1-2; D is unresolved. CDR1 and CDR2 from the germline V gene are SQVTM and ANQGSEA. V lost 0 bases to trimming and J lost 5 bases, with 4 bases between them. CDR3 length: 11 residues. CDR3 bases: TGCAGCGTTGAAGAAGGTTATGGCTACACCTTC. This translates into CSVEEGYGYTF.

The chain is built from TRBV24-1 and TRBJ2-3; a possible D gene is TRBD2 (5 bases). The CDR3 length is 14 residues. Germline values: CDR1 KGHDR, CDR2 SFDVKD. V dropped 2 bases and J dropped 4 bases, with 9 bases sitting between them. CDR3 DNA sequence: TGTGCCACCAGTGATTCAGAGGGTTCAGATACGCAGTATTTT. This encodes CATSDSEGSDTQYF.

V usage is TRBV11-2 and J usage is TRBJ2-4; D unresolved. There are 14 residues in the CDR3. Germline lookup yields CDR1 SGHAT and CDR2 FQNNGV. The V and J ends lost 5 bases and 6 bases respectively, with 14 bases between them. The CDR3 DNA is TGTGCCAGCAGCAGTAATCCCTCGACAAACATTCAGTACTTC. The encoded protein is CASSSNPSTNIQYF. Filled out from reference TRBV11-2 and TRBJ2-4, the complete variable domain reads EAGVAQSPRYKIIEKRQSVAFWCNPISGHATLYWYQQILGQGPKLLIQFQNNGVVDDSQLPKDRFSAERLKGVDSTLKIQPAKLEDSAVYLCASSSNPSTNIQYFGAGTRLSVL.

The chain employs TRBV29-1 and TRBJ2-1, with D tentatively TRBD1 (7 bases). Germline CDR1 SQVTM, CDR2 ANQGSEA. The V gene lost 7 bases and the J gene lost 7 bases, with 17 bases spanning the gap. This CDR3 region has 13 residues. CDR3 in amino acids: CSGRQGGGNEQFF. The CDR3 nucleotides read TGCAGCGGTAGACAGGGAGGAGGGAATGAGCAGTTCTTC.

The rearrangement joins TRBV29-1 to TRBJ2-5; TRBD2 agrees at 14 bases. CDR3 length: 16 residues. CDR1 and CDR2 (germline): SQVTM, ANQGSEA. The V segment lost 6 bases and the J segment 5 bases; nucleotides outside the gene matches: 11. CDR3 sequence reads: CSVGPTSGGAGETQYF. For the CDR3, the DNA is TGCAGCGTGGGACCGACTAGCGGGGGGGCCGGGGAGACCCAGTACTTC. The full variable domain, rest sourced from reference TRBV29-1 and TRBJ2-5, is SAVISQKPSRDICQRGTSLTIQCQVDSQVTMMFWYRQQPGQSLTLIATANQGSEATYESGFVIDKFPISRPNLTFSTLTVSNMSPEDSSIYLCSVGPTSGGAGETQYFGPGTRLLVL.

The chain uses TRBV20-1 and TRBJ2-3, with D possibly TRBD2 on 6 matching bases. This CDR3 is 14 amino acids long. V lost 1 base and J 5 bases, leaving 13 bases between the germline ends. Germline CDR1 and CDR2: DFQATT and SNEGSKA (reference sequence). The CDR3 region is CSARAVTSLDTQYF. The CDR3 coding sequence is TGCAGTGCTAGAGCTGTGACTAGTTTAGATACGCAGTATTTT.

The chain joins TRBV5-1 to TRBJ2-1; 8 bases line up with TRBD1. The CDR3 runs 14 residues. V was clipped by 3 bases and J by 8 bases; unmatched bases: 7. The germline CDR1 and CDR2 sequences are SGHRS and YFSETQ. CDR3 DNA: TGCGCCAGCAGCTCAACAGGGGGTATTGATGAGCAGTTCTTC. Residues: CASSSTGGIDEQFF.

This chain links TRBV3-1 with TRBJ2-7; the D gene is possibly TRBD2 (6 bases). The CDR3 extends over 14 amino acids. The ends were cut back, 3 bases at V and 2 bases at J, with 11 bases in the middle. Germline lookup yields CDR1 LGHDT and CDR2 YNNKEL (reference sequence). CDR3 in amino acids: CASSHRDSTYEQYV. CDR3 nucleotides: TGTGCCAGCAGCCATCGGGACTCGACCTACGAGCAGTACGTC.

The chain uses TRBV25-1 and TRBJ1-2; weak D call: TRBD1 (6 bases). Germline V lookup: CDR1 MGHDK, CDR2 SYGVNS. This CDR3 has 15 residues. V was pared by 4 bases and J by 2 bases, with 14 bases between. The CDR3 DNA reads as TGTGCCAGCAGTGGGACTAACAGGGTGAACTATGGCTACACCTTC. Amino acid sequence: CASSGTNRVNYGYTF.

The chain has TRBV3-1 and TRBJ2-7; D might be TRBD1 or TRBD2, each matching 5 bases. CDR1 LGHDT and CDR2 YNNKEL come from the germline V gene (reference sequence). Trimming removed 0 bases at V and 6 bases at J, with 9 bases between. This CDR3 is 13 amino acids long. The CDR3, as DNA: TGTGCCAGCAGCCAAGAGGGGACCGCCGAGCAGTACGTC. Protein: CASSQEGTAEQYV.

This clonotype was observed a few times. V usage is TRBV7-6 and J usage is TRBJ2-1; D is unresolved. Trimming took off 1 base at V and 7 bases at J, with 2 bases between the two ends. Per germline, CDR1 SGHVS and CDR2 FNYEAQ. The CDR3 spans 11 residues. CDR3 region: CASSLGNEQFF. In DNA, the CDR3 is TGTGCCAGCAGCTTAGGGAATGAGCAGTTCTTC.

The chain links TRBV6-2 or TRBV6-3 to TRBJ2-5, with TRBD2 matching over 14 bases. Germline V lookup: CDR1 MNHEY, CDR2 SVGEGT. There are 16 residues in the CDR3. Trimming took 5 bases from V and 3 from J; bases not matched to a gene: 5. Here the CDR3 reads CASSGLAGGPKETQYF. For the CDR3, the DNA is TGTGCCAGCAGTGGACTAGCGGGGGGTCCCAAAGAGACCCAGTACTTC.

V and J are TRBV14 and TRBJ2-7; no definite D call. Trimming took off 4 bases at V and 6 bases at J, with 13 bases between the two ends. Germline V CDR1 and CDR2: SGHDN, FVKESK. CDR3 size: 13 residues. The CDR3 here is CASSPASLGEQYF. The DNA of the CDR3 is TGTGCCAGCAGCCCCGCCTCTCTGGGCGAGCAGTACTTC.

The chain recombines TRBV4-3 with TRBJ1-2, with D possibly matching TRBD1 (6 bases). The CDR3 contains 16 residues. V was trimmed by 0 bases and J by 7 bases, leaving 18 bases between them. Germline values: CDR1 LGHNA, CDR2 YSLEER. The CDR3 DNA sequence: TGCGCCAGCAGCCAAGAACCAACAGGGCTTTTAGGTGGCTACACCTTC. Amino acid sequence: CASSQEPTGLLGGYTF.

This clonotype was detected only once. The V gene is TRBV30, the J gene TRBJ2-7; D possibly corresponds to TRBD2 (6 bases). Germline V CDR1 and CDR2: GTSNPN, SVGIG (reference sequence). There are 13 residues in the CDR3. V was shortened by 3 bases and J by 6 bases, with 15 bases between the two germline ends. In DNA form, the CDR3 reads TGTGCCTGGAGCCGCCTGGGGGGTACCGAGCAGTACGTC. Translating gives CAWSRLGGTEQYV.

CDR3 residues: CATSDSTGVDTQYF. DNA for the CDR3: TGTGCCACCAGTGATTCCACAGGGGTAGATACGCAGTATTTT. This sequence joins TRBV24-1 and TRBJ2-3, with 7 bases identical to TRBD1. J lost 5 bases, V lost 2 bases, and 3 bases had no gene match. The germline gives CDR1 KGHDR, CDR2 SFDVKD. CDR3 size: 14 residues.

V gene TRBV20-1 combines with J gene TRBJ2-7; TRBD2 might be the D (6 bases). Trimming shortened V by 3 bases and J by 3 bases, and 15 bases separated the two germline ends. The CDR3 is 14 amino acids. From germline, CDR1 is DFQATT and CDR2 SNEGSKA (reference sequence). The CDR3 bases are TGCAGTGCTAGGTCCACCTCGCGGGGCTACGAGCAGTACGTC. Its translation is CSARSTSRGYEQYV.

The V and J genes are TRBV4-1 and TRBJ2-5; 10 nucleotides line up with TRBD2. V gave up 1 base and J gave up 4 bases; unmatched junction bases: 9. The CDR3 has 17 residues. Germline V gives CDR1 MGHRA, CDR2 YSYEKL. CDR3 DNA sequence: TGCGCCAGCAGCCAAGGCCCCGGGACTAGCGATCGAGAGACCCAGTACTTC. This encodes CASSQGPGTSDRETQYF.

The V call is TRBV20-1, the J call TRBJ1-5; D possibly corresponds to TRBD1 (5 bases). V was pared by 5 bases and J by 6 bases, with 8 bases between. CDR1 is DFQATT and CDR2 is SNEGSKA in the germline V gene (reference sequence). The CDR3 runs to 11 residues. The CDR3 reads CSASDSQPQHF. The CDR3 DNA reads TGCAGTGCTTCCGACAGTCAGCCCCAGCATTTT.

This clonotype appeared once. J is TRBJ1-5 and V is TRBV6-5, with a tentative D call TRBD1 (6 bases). Trimming shortened V by 6 bases and J by 3 bases, and 12 bases separated the two germline ends. The CDR3 spans 14 residues. Germline V CDR1 and CDR2: MNHEY, SVGAGI. CDR3 region: CASRGALDNQPQHF. The CDR3 region has the DNA TGTGCCAGCAGGGGGGCATTAGACAATCAGCCCCAGCATTTT.

The gene calls are TRBV7-2 and TRBJ2-1; D might be TRBD2 (7 bases). CDR1 SGHTA and CDR2 FQGNSA come from the germline V gene. The CDR3 is 14 amino acids. V lost 5 bases and J lost 8, with 16 bases in between. The CDR3 region is CASSQGLGGDEQFF. DNA of the CDR3: TGTGCCAGCAGCCAAGGACTAGGGGGGGATGAGCAGTTCTTC. Together with reference TRBV7-2 and TRBJ2-1, the CDR3 gives the full variable domain: GAGVSQSPSNKVTEKGKDVELRCDPISGHTALYWYRQSLGQGLEFLIYFQGNSAPDKSGLPSDRFSAERTGGSVSTLTIQRTQQEDSAVYLCASSQGLGGDEQFFGPGTRLTVL.

The chain combines TRBV27 with TRBJ2-1; the D gene is possibly TRBD2 (5 bases). Deletions cut 4 bases from V and 9 bases from J, with 13 bases between. The CDR3 consists of 13 residues. Germline V lookup: CDR1 MNHEY, CDR2 SMNVEV (reference sequence). The CDR3 coding sequence is TGTGCCAGCAGTTATTCAGGTCGGGGTGAGCAGTTCTTC. This gives the protein CASSYSGRGEQFF.